A single sample is the source of the 29 T cell receptor beta chains below, sequenced in a study of cytomegalovirus exposure and HLA in healthy donors. PCR used 60 Vbeta primers and 13 Jbeta primers. Profiling relied on immunoSEQ multiplex PCR, and the TCRdb table lists in-frame clones only, not all of them. The sample carries 160,000 or so clones, approximately 79% recorded once. The specimen was PBMCs. The receptors derive from a woman aged 40 to 50 in good health and CMV-seronegative.

CDR3 bases: TGTGCCAGCAGCTTCGACAGGCCTCCGACTAGCGGGAGGGCAAACGAGCAGTACTTC. It translates to CASSFDRPPTSGRANEQYF. The chain joins TRBV7-2 to TRBJ2-7; 14 bases map to TRBD2. J lost 5 bases, V lost 3 bases, and 15 bases had no gene match. The CDR3 is 19 residues long. Per germline, CDR1 SGHTA and CDR2 FQGNSA.

Details on this clone: Compared with germline, one end of the junction differs, possibly owing to a read error. The rearrangement links TRBV7-9 to TRBJ2-2; 7 bases map to TRBD1. The CDR3 covers 17 residues. Germline CDR1 reads SEHNR; CDR2 reads FQNEAQ (reference sequence). As DNA, the CDR3 is TGTTCCAGCAGCTATTATAGTGGGACAGCGAACACCGGGGAGCTGTTTTTT. Its protein product is CSSSYYSGTANTGELFF.

This chain uses TRBV11-2 with TRBJ1-1, with D unresolved. The germline CDR1 and CDR2 sequences are SGHAT and FQNNGV. The CDR3 covers 17 residues. The V end lost 1 base, the J end lost 4 bases, and 19 bases lay between the germline ends. The DNA of the CDR3 is TGTGCCAGCAGCTTAGGAGAAATAGGCGTTCGGGGCACTGAAGCTTTCTTT. It translates to CASSLGEIGVRGTEAFF.

This chain connects TRBV5-1 to TRBJ1-2, with D hard to call. Germline V gene sequence: CDR1 SGHRS, CDR2 YFSETQ. CDR3 length equals 14 residues. The V gene lost 4 bases and the J gene lost 4 bases, with 14 bases spanning the gap. The CDR3 sequence is CASSPGDGPYGYTF. The CDR3 bases are TGCGCCAGCAGCCCCGGGGATGGCCCCTATGGCTACACCTTC.

This clone was recorded only once. Other DNA sequences of this sample code for an identical CDR3. J is TRBJ2-1 and V is TRBV9; TRBD2 might be the D (5 bases). This CDR3 spans 15 amino acids. Germline V gene sequence: CDR1 SGDLS, CDR2 YYNGEE. V was shortened by 0 bases and J by 0 bases, with 7 bases between the two germline ends. The CDR3 coding sequence is TGTGCCAGCAGCGTAGGGAGCGGCTCCTACAATGAGCAGTTCTTC. Translated: CASSVGSGSYNEQFF.

This clone was seen only a few times. The rearrangement joins TRBV4-1 to TRBJ1-2, with a possible D match to TRBD1 (5 bases). Trimming pared 5 bases from V and 8 bases from J, leaving 12 bases between. There are 12 residues in the CDR3. CDR1 and CDR2 from the germline V gene are MGHRA and YSYEKL. The CDR3 DNA reads TGCGCCAGCAGCTCTCGACAGTTGGGCTACACCTTC. This translates into CASSSRQLGYTF.

The chain recombines TRBV15 with TRBJ1-4; D is unresolved. The CDR3 is made up of 15 amino acids. Germline values: CDR1 LNHNV, CDR2 YYDKDF (reference sequence). The V end was cut by 1 base, the J end by 7 bases, with 13 bases between. CDR3 DNA sequence: TGTGCCACCAGCAGAGGTCAGGCGGGGTTTGAAAAACTGTTTTTT. Its translation is CATSRGQAGFEKLFF.

This clone was counted once. V usage is TRBV15 and J usage is TRBJ2-5, with 9 bases lining up with TRBD1. The V segment lost 3 bases and the J segment 4 bases; nucleotides outside the gene matches: 12. Germline V gene data show CDR1 as LNHNV and CDR2 as YYDKDF (reference sequence). The CDR3 contains 17 residues. The CDR3 here is CATSRVFSGQGRETQYF. In DNA form, the CDR3 reads TGTGCCACCAGCAGGGTTTTCTCTGGACAGGGGAGAGAGACCCAGTACTTC.

V gene TRBV7-2 combines with J gene TRBJ2-5, with 9 bases that match TRBD2. This CDR3 region has 15 residues. Per the germline V gene, CDR1 is SGHTA and CDR2 is FQGNSA. Losses at the gene ends were 6 bases for V and 5 bases for J; bases not matched to a gene: 10. The CDR3: CASSTGAGGVETQYF. The CDR3 coding sequence is TGTGCCAGCAGTACAGGGGCGGGAGGGGTGGAGACCCAGTACTTC.

The chain employs TRBV9 and TRBJ2-3, with no clear D. Per germline, CDR1 SGDLS and CDR2 YYNGEE. The ends were cut back, 0 bases at V and 4 bases at J, with 9 bases in the middle. This CDR3 is 14 amino acids long. Here the CDR3 reads CASSVGVIADTQYF. The CDR3 DNA is TGTGCCAGCAGCGTAGGCGTAATAGCAGATACGCAGTATTTT.

The chain joins TRBV5-4 to TRBJ2-5, with D unclear. The germline V and J ends were trimmed by 0 bases and 2 bases, with 5 bases remaining between them. CDR1 and CDR2 from the germline V gene are SGHNT and YYREEE (reference sequence). The CDR3 length is 13 residues. The CDR3 reads CASSLVGQETQYF. The DNA for the CDR3 is TGTGCCAGCAGCTTGGTCGGGCAAGAGACCCAGTACTTC.

V gene TRBV27 combines with J gene TRBJ1-2; 7 nucleotides align to TRBD1. With 5 bases clipped from V and 7 bases from J, the junction kept 10 bases outside the gene matches. The CDR3 has 14 residues. The germline V gene encodes CDR1 MNHEY and CDR2 SMNVEV (reference sequence). The CDR3: CASSPSGQESGYTF. The CDR3 nucleotides read TGTGCCAGCAGTCCCTCCGGACAGGAAAGTGGCTACACCTTC.

The rearrangement joins TRBV2 to TRBJ2-7; 7 nucleotides agree with TRBD1. Germline-derived CDR1 and CDR2 are SNHLY and FYNNEI. With 5 bases clipped from V and 2 bases from J, the junction kept 3 bases outside the gene matches. The CDR3 sequence is 13 residues long. CDR3 in amino acids: CASSRTGTYEQYF. The CDR3 DNA reads as TGTGCCAGCAGTAGGACAGGTACCTACGAGCAGTACTTC.

The chain has TRBV30 and TRBJ1-2; 8 nucleotides match TRBD1. In germline, CDR1 is GTSNPN, CDR2 SVGIG (reference sequence). With V trimmed by 8 bases and J by 5 bases, 13 bases remained unmatched. The CDR3 totals 14 residues. The DNA of the CDR3 is TGTGCCCGCGACGGCGGGACAGGCGATTATGGCTACACCTTC. Translation: CARDGGTGDYGYTF.

This chain connects TRBV5-1 to TRBJ2-3, with 7 positions matching TRBD1. The J segment lost 5 bases and the V segment lost 3 bases, leaving 15 bases of the junction unmatched. This CDR3 comprises 17 residues. CDR1 and CDR2 (germline): SGHRS, YFSETQ. The CDR3 DNA follows: TGCGCCAGCAGCTGGCCTCCGCAGGGGGATGTGAAAGATACGCAGTATTTT. Residues: CASSWPPQGDVKDTQYF.

The chain carries TRBV9 and TRBJ1-6; 9 bases agree with TRBD1. Germline CDR1 reads SGDLS; CDR2 reads YYNGEE. V lost 3 bases and J lost 10; bases outside the gene matches: 11. The CDR3 has 16 residues. CDR3 residues: CASSGGQGFVLSPLHF. CDR3 DNA: TGTGCCAGCAGCGGCGGACAGGGGTTCGTTTTGTCACCCCTCCACTTT.

The chain uses TRBV5-1 and TRBJ2-1, with 14 bases that match TRBD2. This CDR3 contains 16 residues. J was trimmed by 4 bases and V by 2 bases; bases with no gene match: 2. Germline loops: CDR1 SGHRS, CDR2 YFSETQ. CDR3 in DNA: TGCGCCAGCAGCTTTGGGACTAGCGGGGGATACAATGAGCAGTTCTTC. It specifies CASSFGTSGGYNEQFF.

This chain joins TRBV4-1 and TRBJ1-6, with D uncertain. Germline V lookup: CDR1 MGHRA, CDR2 YSYEKL. V lost 11 bases, J lost 5 bases, and 16 bases lay in between. The CDR3 is 14 residues long. CDR3 loop: CARPFGEDNSPLHF. In DNA form, the CDR3 reads TGCGCCCGCCCCTTTGGGGAGGATAATTCACCCCTCCACTTT.

This chain uses TRBV4-2 with TRBJ1-4; TRBD1 aligns across 7 bases. The germline gives CDR1 LGHNA, CDR2 YNFKEQ. V lost 4 bases, J lost 4 bases, and 15 bases stayed unmatched. The length of the CDR3 is 18 residues. The CDR3 DNA sequence: TGTGCCAGCAGCCCTATCAGGCCAGGGGGTTTGAGTAATGAAAAACTGTTTTTT. This translates into CASSPIRPGGLSNEKLFF.

The CDR3 bases are TGCGCCAGCAGCTCGGGACTAGCGGGTTGGACAGATACGCAGTATTTT. This translates into CASSSGLAGWTDTQYF. J is TRBJ2-3 and V is TRBV5-1, with 12 positions matching TRBD2. Germline loops: CDR1 SGHRS, CDR2 YFSETQ. Germline trimming cut 3 bases from V and 3 bases from J; bases unmatched to any gene: 5. This CDR3 comprises 16 residues.

The chain has TRBV19 and TRBJ1-1, with 10 bases aligning to TRBD1. Germline-derived CDR1 and CDR2 are LNHDA and SQIVND (reference sequence). This CDR3 has 15 residues. Germline trimming cut 8 bases from V and 8 bases from J; bases unmatched to any gene: 14. This CDR3 is CASGGRQGAFPEAFF. The DNA of the CDR3 is TGTGCCAGTGGGGGGCGACAGGGGGCATTTCCAGAAGCTTTCTTT.

The gene calls are TRBV6-4 and TRBJ1-1; 7 bases fit TRBD1. V lost 5 bases and J lost 11; bases outside the gene matches: 11. Germline values: CDR1 MRHNA, CDR2 SNTAGT. The CDR3 is 13 amino acids. CDR3 in DNA: TGTGCCAGCAGTTCCCGGAGGGGGCGGGTGGCTTTCTTT. Its protein product is CASSSRRGRVAFF.

This clone has a handful of counts. The chain carries TRBV30 and TRBJ1-1, with D perhaps matching TRBD1 (5 bases). This CDR3 region has 13 residues. CDR1 and CDR2 (germline): GTSNPN, SVGIG (reference sequence). Trimming cost V 3 bases and J 4 bases, with 12 bases left between them. The CDR3, as DNA: TGTGCCTGGAGATGGGGGGTGGGCACTGAAGCTTTCTTT. Translation gives CAWRWGVGTEAFF. Based on the CDR3 plus reference TRBV30 and TRBJ1-1, the full variable domain is SQTIHQWPATLVQPVGSPLSLECTVEGTSNPNLYWYRQAAGRGLQLLFYSVGIGQISSEVPQNLSASRPQDRQFILSSKKLLLSDSGFYLCAWRWGVGTEAFFGQGTRLTVV.

The chain has TRBV7-9 and TRBJ2-5, with TRBD1 matching over 10 bases. The end of the DNA aligns better with TRBJ2-7, so the J call may be wrong. Germline CDR1 is SEHNR and CDR2 is FQNEAQ (reference sequence). This CDR3 spans 14 amino acids. The CDR3 sequence is CASSSRDRGDEQYF. The CDR3 nucleotides are TGTGCCAGCAGCTCCCGGGACAGGGGCGACGAGCAGTACTTC.

V gene TRBV28 combines with J gene TRBJ2-1; TRBD2 matches at 9 bases. The V segment lost 2 bases and the J segment 4 bases; nucleotides outside the gene matches: 6. This CDR3 is 16 amino acids long. CDR1 and CDR2 (germline): MDHEN, SYDVKM. CDR3 region: CASSLERLADYNEQFF. As DNA, the CDR3 is TGTGCCAGCAGTTTAGAGCGACTAGCGGATTACAATGAGCAGTTCTTC. The full variable domain, with the rest looked up from reference TRBV28 and TRBJ2-1, is DVKVTQSSRYLVKRTGEKVFLECVQDMDHENMFWYRQDPGLGLRLIYFSYDVKMKEKGDIPEGYSVSREKKERFSLILESASTNQTSMYLCASSLERLADYNEQFFGPGTRLTVL.

Comments on this clone: The sample carries other DNA sequences with the same CDR3. The chain has TRBV27 and TRBJ1-5; TRBD1 agrees at 7 bases. The CDR3 extends over 13 amino acids. J lost 7 bases, V lost 5 bases, and 5 bases had no gene match. From germline, CDR1 is MNHEY and CDR2 SMNVEV (reference sequence). The CDR3 reads CASSDWTGQPQHF. CDR3 DNA sequence: TGTGCCAGCAGTGATTGGACAGGACAGCCCCAGCATTTT.

V usage is TRBV4-2 and J usage is TRBJ2-3, with TRBD2 as a possible D gene (5 bases). This CDR3 spans 15 amino acids. The ends were cut back, 4 bases at V and 0 bases at J, with 11 bases in the middle. Per germline, CDR1 LGHNA and CDR2 YNFKEQ. CDR3 sequence reads: CASSPSGASTDTQYF. Written as DNA, the CDR3 is TGTGCCAGCAGCCCAAGCGGAGCTAGCACAGATACGCAGTATTTT.

The chain joins TRBV27 to TRBJ2-1; D unresolved. Between the trimmed V and J ends, which lost 2 bases and 0 bases, there was a span of 11 bases. The CDR3 length is 16 residues. Per germline, CDR1 MNHEY and CDR2 SMNVEV (reference sequence). DNA of the CDR3: TGTGCCAGCAGTTTAGACACCCAGAGCTCCTACAATGAGCAGTTCTTC. Protein: CASSLDTQSSYNEQFF.

The chain recombines TRBV27 with TRBJ2-7; weak D call: TRBD2 (5 bases). The V gene lost 6 bases and the J gene lost 4 bases, with 16 bases spanning the gap. The germline CDR1 and CDR2 sequences are MNHEY and SMNVEV (reference sequence). This CDR3 is 14 amino acids long. The CDR3 bases are TGTGCCAGCAGGGAGGCAGAGAGGCCTTACGAGCAGTACTTC. Translating gives CASREAERPYEQYF.